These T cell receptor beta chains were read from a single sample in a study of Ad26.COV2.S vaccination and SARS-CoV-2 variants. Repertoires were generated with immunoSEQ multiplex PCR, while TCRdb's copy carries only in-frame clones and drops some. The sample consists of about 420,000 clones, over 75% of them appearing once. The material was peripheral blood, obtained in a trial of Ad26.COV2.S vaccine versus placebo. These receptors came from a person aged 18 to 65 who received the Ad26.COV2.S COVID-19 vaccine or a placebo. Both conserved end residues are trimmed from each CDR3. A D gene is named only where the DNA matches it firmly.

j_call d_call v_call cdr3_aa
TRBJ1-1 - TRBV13 ASSLTNRLMNTEAF
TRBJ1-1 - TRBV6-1 ASSEVLNTEAF
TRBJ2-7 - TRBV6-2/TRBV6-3 ASSWRPGASRGEQY
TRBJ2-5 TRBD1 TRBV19 ASSPRTGMDETQY
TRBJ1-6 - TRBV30 ACTRDRIGNSPLH
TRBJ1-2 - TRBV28 ASRRTSREGYT
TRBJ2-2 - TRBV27 ASSFEPGPGALF
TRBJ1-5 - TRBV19 ASSIAHLSNQPQH
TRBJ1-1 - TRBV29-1 SVEDYPEAF
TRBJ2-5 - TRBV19 ASSPGQIQETQY
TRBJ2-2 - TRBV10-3 AISDTSRDPGELF
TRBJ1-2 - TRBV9 ASSPDPDTNYGYT
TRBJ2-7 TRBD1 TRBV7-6 ASSRTTGGSGEQY
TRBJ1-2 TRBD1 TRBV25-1 ASSKGQGGYT
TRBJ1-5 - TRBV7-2 ASSYYNQPQH
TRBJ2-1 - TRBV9 ASSVSYNEQF
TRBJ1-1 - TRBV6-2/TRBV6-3 ASSFGLGNTEAF
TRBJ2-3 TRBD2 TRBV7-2 ASSLGRRGGNTDTQY
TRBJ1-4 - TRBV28 ASSLWGGGNEKLF
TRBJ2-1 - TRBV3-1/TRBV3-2 ASSQVREQF
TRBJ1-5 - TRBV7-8 ASSPSMGSNQPQH
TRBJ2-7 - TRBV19 ASSISISGGFEQY
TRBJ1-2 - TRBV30 AWSDGAGYT
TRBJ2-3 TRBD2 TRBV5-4 ASSLSFLAGVDTQY
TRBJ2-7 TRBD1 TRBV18 ASSPDRVNEQY
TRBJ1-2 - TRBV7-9 ASTSSGEYGNYGYT
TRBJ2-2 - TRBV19 ASSIVGRDTGELF
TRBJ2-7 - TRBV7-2 ASSSASAYEQY
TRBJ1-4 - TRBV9 ASSQSSSVGAATNEKLF
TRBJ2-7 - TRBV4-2 ASSQDPRDTYEQY
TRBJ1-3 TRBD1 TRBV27 ASRPNRGSGNTIY
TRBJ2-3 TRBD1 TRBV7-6 ASSLGDRGSDTQY
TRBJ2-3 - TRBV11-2 ASRLNEDTQY
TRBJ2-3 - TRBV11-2 ASSPGGPTDTQY
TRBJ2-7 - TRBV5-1 ASSFSRAPSYEQY
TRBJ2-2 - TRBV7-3 ASSLIDTGTWIWGNTGELF
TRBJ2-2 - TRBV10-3 AISEPAARDQITGELF
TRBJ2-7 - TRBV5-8 ASSLYRVFGYEQY
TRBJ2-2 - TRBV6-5 ASGRAGELF
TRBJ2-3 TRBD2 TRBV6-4 ASSPGGAGGLTDTQY
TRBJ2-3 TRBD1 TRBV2 AIRDSANTDTQY
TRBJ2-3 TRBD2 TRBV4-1 ASSPGSVTSGTDTQY
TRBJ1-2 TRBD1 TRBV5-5 ASSLRDSLPANYGYT
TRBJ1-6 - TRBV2 ASSLRGDRDNSPLH
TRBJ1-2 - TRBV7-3 ASSFSGGGNYGYT
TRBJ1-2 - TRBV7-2 ASSRLVEGGGYT
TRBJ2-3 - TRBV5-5 ASSPDRYTQY
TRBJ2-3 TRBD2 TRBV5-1 ASSLLAGGLPDTQY
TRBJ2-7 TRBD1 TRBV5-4 ASSSTSGGYEQY
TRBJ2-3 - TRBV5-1 ASSLDTRETDTQY